Listed below are T cell receptor beta chains from one sample, sequenced in a study of cytomegalovirus exposure and HLA in healthy donors. TCRdb's table, derived via immunoSEQ multiplex PCR, lists solely in-frame clones and lacks some. The table lists 85,000 to 120,000 clones, roughly three quarters of them singletons. The specimen was PBMCs. These receptors all come from a male donor in good health and CMV-seropositive. Each CDR3 is given without its conserved first and last residue. Size is omitted from some rows. Given values are once, few, many or a class for expanded clones.

>TRBJ2-5|NA|TRBV7-2
ASSYPYRQETQY
>TRBJ2-7|once|TRBV29-1
SVEGVDRGVYEQY
>TRBJ2-3|NA|TRBV10-3
ATRIPGVGTQY
>TRBJ2-7|once|TRBV7-2
ASSSRTGLGDEQY
>TRBJ2-2|NA|TRBV5-1
ASSSDSGGVTGELF
>TRBJ2-7|NA|TRBV6-1
ASRSGTVSYEQY
>TRBJ2-6|once|TRBV27
APEGGASGANVLT
>TRBJ2-3|few|TRBV25-1
ASSESRGYTDTQY
>TRBJ1-2|NA|TRBV4-2
ASSPDRSYGYT
>TRBJ2-3|NA|TRBV4-3
ASSQGGLAGGQGDTQY
>TRBJ2-1|NA|TRBV5-1
ASSWNDLRENEQF
>TRBJ2-7|NA|TRBV11-2
ASSTSSGTYEQY
>TRBJ2-7|NA|TRBV4-3
ASSPLPGTGYEQY
>TRBJ2-3|NA|TRBV6-4
ASSDSGGLQY
>TRBJ1-2|NA|TRBV5-6
ASSAGGGYGYT
>TRBJ1-4|NA|TRBV18
ASSPRQGARGEKLF
>TRBJ2-5|NA|TRBV4-2
ASSQLVREPMETQY
>TRBJ2-5|NA|TRBV19
ASSIPGSQETQY
>TRBJ1-4|NA|TRBV5-1
ASSLDPGVGEKLF
>TRBJ2-1|once|TRBV7-8
ASSSTGSAAGNEQF
>TRBJ1-5|few|TRBV7-2
ASSFPDRTYQPQH
>TRBJ2-7|NA|TRBV6-6
ASRMFGGAGSYEQY
>TRBJ2-6|NA|TRBV5-1
ASSARGVLSGANVLT
>TRBJ2-1|NA|TRBV7-2
ASSSPSVGSDEQF
>TRBJ2-7|NA|TRBV2
ATLNQDTAYEQY
>TRBJ1-3|NA|TRBV27
ASSRVGGGNTIY